This T cell receptor (beta chain) was retrieved from a study of T cells in Graves' hyperthyroidism and ophthalmopathy. Study results and caveats: Ophthalmopathy was identified by the model a median around 6.3 months ahead of onset. Ophthalmopathy cases were set apart from stable hyperthyroidism by a 13 V-J model.

Patients affected by ophthalmopathy presented a Clinical Activity Score of at least 3, a NOSPECS grade of at least 4, and disease duration below 3 months. Patients with uncontrolled infections, other autoimmune diseases, pregnancy or lactation were excluded. The sample holds many counts of this clonotype. Its antigen is undetermined. Template material for amplifying TCR beta CDR3 regions consisted of RNA transcripts. Primed by the HTBI set, a first-round RT-PCR was run on the TCR CDR3. TCRdb processed the multiplex PCR reads anew with MiXCR; each CDR3 protein has one entry. The data show 660,000 or so distinct CDR3 sequences, around 20% seen once. The sequence was collected from a man aged 25 to 45 with Graves' ophthalmopathy. Sequencing was carried out using blood.

CDR3 in amino acids: CASSTLNTEAFF. In DNA form, the CDR3 reads TGTGCCAGCAGCACGCTGAACACTGAAGCTTTCTTT. This rearrangement joins TRBV6-1 to TRBJ1-1; unclear D gene. Per the germline V gene, CDR1 is MNHNS and CDR2 is SASEGT. The CDR3 length is 12 residues. Deletions cut 6 bases from V and 0 bases from J, with 5 bases between.